Listed below are T cell receptor beta chains from one sample, sequenced in a study of blood T cell repertoires in COVID-19. Profiled with immunoSEQ multiplex PCR; TCRdb holds only in-frame clones, not every one. The sample consists of a few hundred thousand clones, about 86% of them appearing once. Sequences were obtained from peripheral blood. The receptors here all came from a man in his late teens or twenties with active or convalescent COVID-19. CDR3s include the opening cysteine and the closing phenylalanine or tryptophan. The D gene is left open where the match is weak. Clone size appears in some rows only: once, few, many, or a class for an expanded clone.

V gene	clone size	J gene	D gene	CDR3 DNA	CDR3 protein
TRBV4-1	many	TRBJ1-1	-	TGCGCCAGCAGCCAAGATCCCACAGGGAGAACTGAAGCTTTCTTT	CASSQDPTGRTEAFF
TRBV19	-	TRBJ2-5	-	TGTGCCAGTAGCCCCGGGACAAATCAAGAGACCCAGTACTTC	CASSPGTNQETQYF
TRBV19	-	TRBJ2-2	-	TGTGCCAGTAGCCCCTCGCCCGGGACCGGGGAGCTGTTTTTT	CASSPSPGTGELFF
TRBV5-4	-	TRBJ2-2	-	TGTGCCAGCAGCGGTCAGGTGGCTTCAAACACCGGGGAGCTGTTTTTT	CASSGQVASNTGELFF
TRBV7-9	few	TRBJ2-7	TRBD1	TGTGCCAGCAGCCAATCCAACAGGGGTCGGGCCGAGCAGTACTTC	CASSQSNRGRAEQYF
TRBV18	-	TRBJ2-1	TRBD1	TGTGCCAGCTCACCACCGTCGACAGGGGAAAGTGAGCAGTTCTTC	CASSPPSTGESEQFF
TRBV24-1	-	TRBJ1-2	-	TGTGCCACCAGTGAGTCAACAGACCAGTTTTCTGGCTACACCTTC	CATSESTDQFSGYTF
TRBV29-1	-	TRBJ1-2	TRBD1	TGCAGCGTTGGGTTCACAGGGGGAAGCTATGGCTACACCTTC	CSVGFTGGSYGYTF
TRBV6-1	-	TRBJ2-7	TRBD1	TGTGCCAGCAGTGAAGAAGGACAGGGAAGGAACGAGCAGTACTTC	CASSEEGQGRNEQYF
TRBV10-3	once	TRBJ2-7	TRBD1	TGTGCCATCAGTGAGCCTTTACAGGGGGCCTACGAGCAGTACTTC	CAISEPLQGAYEQYF
TRBV5-1	few	TRBJ1-3	-	TGCGCCAGCAGTCCGTCGGGGTACCCTAGCTCTGGAAACACCATATATTTT	CASSPSGYPSSGNTIYF
TRBV2	-	TRBJ1-6	-	TGTGCCAGCACGGCCATGGAGGAATCACCCCTCCACTTT	CASTAMEESPLHF
TRBV12-3/TRBV12-4	-	TRBJ2-3	TRBD2	TGTGCCAGCAGTTGGGGGGGTGGGACGCAGTATTTT	CASSWGGGTQYF
TRBV29-1	-	TRBJ2-2	TRBD1	TGCAGCGTTGATCCTACAGGGGCGGGCGGGGAGCTGTTTTTT	CSVDPTGAGGELFF
TRBV10-1	-	TRBJ2-1	TRBD2	TGCGCCAGCAACCCCGGGACTAGCTCCGATGAGCAGTTCTTC	CASNPGTSSDEQFF
TRBV12-2	-	TRBJ1-6	-	TGTGCAAGTCGCTTACCTGCCGACAGGACACCAAGTAATTCGCCCCTCCACTTT	CASRLPADRTPSNSPLHF
TRBV28	-	TRBJ2-2	-	TGTGCCAGCAGCCCGAGGAACACCGGGGAGCTGTTTTTT	CASSPRNTGELFF
TRBV6-5	-	TRBJ2-5	-	TGTGCCAGCAGTAGGCAGGGCGGCGAGACCCAGTACTTC	CASSRQGGETQYF
TRBV7-9	-	TRBJ2-5	-	TGTGCCAGCAGCTTTCCCGGGTCCACGCAGAAGACCCAGTACTTC	CASSFPGSTQKTQYF
TRBV28	once	TRBJ2-7	-	TGTGCCAGCAGTTATAGTTCTGACGAGCAGTACTTC	CASSYSSDEQYF
TRBV20-1	-	TRBJ2-7	TRBD2	TGCAGTGCAAGTTCCAGCGGGGGTGTATCCTACGAGCAGTACTTC	CSASSSGGVSYEQYF
TRBV30	-	TRBJ2-1	TRBD1	TGTGCCTGGAATAAGGACAGGGGGAATGAGCAGTTCTTC	CAWNKDRGNEQFF
TRBV6-5	-	TRBJ2-7	-	TGTGCCAGCAGTTACTTTGCGGGCCCCTACGAGCAGTACTTC	CASSYFAGPYEQYF
TRBV20-1	once	TRBJ2-1	-	TGCAGTGCCCCCTTAGGGGGTAAGCAGTTCTTC	CSAPLGGKQFF
TRBV6-5	-	TRBJ1-5	-	TGTGCCAGCAGTAAGACAGGTAATCGGCAGCCCCAGCATTTT	CASSKTGNRQPQHF
TRBV2	-	TRBJ2-7	-	TGTGCCAGCAGAGACAGTGCCTCCTACGAGCAGTACTTC	CASRDSASYEQYF
TRBV28	-	TRBJ1-1	-	TGTGCCAGCAGTACCCCTACGATCATGAACACTGAAGCTTTCTTT	CASSTPTIMNTEAFF
TRBV27	-	TRBJ2-1	-	TGTGCCAGCTCGACACGCAATGAGCAGTTCTTC	CASSTRNEQFF
TRBV5-4	-	TRBJ2-7	TRBD2	TGTGCCAGCAGCTTGAAACTAGCGGGGATCTACGAGCAGTACTTC	CASSLKLAGIYEQYF
TRBV7-9	-	TRBJ2-1	TRBD2	TGTGCCAGCCTCCCGAAACCCCGGGGACTAGCCGGTGCTGAGCAGTTCTTC	CASLPKPRGLAGAEQFF
TRBV7-2	-	TRBJ2-2	TRBD2	TGTGCCAGCAGCAAAGACCTAGCGGGAGCCGGGGAGCTGTTTTTT	CASSKDLAGAGELFF
TRBV4-1	-	TRBJ1-3	TRBD1	TGCGCCAGCAGAAATTGGGACAGCTCTGGAAACACCATATATTTT	CASRNWDSSGNTIYF
TRBV5-5	-	TRBJ1-5	-	TGTGCCAGCAGTCTGGGACACCTCCTCAATCAGCCCCAGCATTTT	CASSLGHLLNQPQHF
TRBV15	few	TRBJ1-1	TRBD1	TGTGCCACCAGCAGCCACAGGGGGTCCACTGAAGCTTTCTTT	CATSSHRGSTEAFF
TRBV3-1/TRBV3-2	-	TRBJ2-7	-	TGTGCCAGCAGCCAATCACTTGCTTCCTACGAGCAGTACTTC	CASSQSLASYEQYF
TRBV6-5	-	TRBJ2-3	TRBD1	TGTGCCAGCATCCCCGGAGCAGGGGGCTTAGATACGCAGTATTTT	CASIPGAGGLDTQYF
TRBV19	once	TRBJ2-1	TRBD2	TGTGCCAGTAGTGCGACTAGCGGGAGGAATGAGCAGTTCTTC	CASSATSGRNEQFF
TRBV12-3/TRBV12-4	-	TRBJ2-7	-	TGTGCCAGCAGTTCCTATGACGAGCAGTACTTC	CASSSYDEQYF
TRBV5-1	-	TRBJ2-2	TRBD1	TGCGCCAGCAGCTCCGGGGACAGGGAAGACACCGGGGAGCTGTTTTTT	CASSSGDREDTGELFF
TRBV6-2/TRBV6-3	few	TRBJ2-3	TRBD2	TGTGCCAGCAGTACCCTAGGACTAGCGGGATTTCCTACAGATACGCAGTATTTT	CASSTLGLAGFPTDTQYF
TRBV12-5	-	TRBJ2-1	TRBD1	TGTGCTAGTGGTCCCTCACAGGGGGCTTCCTACAATGAGCAGTTCTTC	CASGPSQGASYNEQFF
TRBV18	-	TRBJ2-7	TRBD1	TGTGCCAGCTCACCCCGGGACAGGGGTTTCGGAGGGATTCCCTACGAGCAGTACTTC	CASSPRDRGFGGIPYEQYF
TRBV19	-	TRBJ1-5	TRBD1	TGTGCCAGTAGTATTATTGCGCGACAGGGGGTTAGCAATCAGCCCCAGCATTTT	CASSIIARQGVSNQPQHF
TRBV5-6	-	TRBJ2-3	-	TGTGCCAGCAGCTTCGCGGGGTCCACAGATACGCAGTATTTT	CASSFAGSTDTQYF
TRBV10-3	-	TRBJ2-7	TRBD2	TGTGCCACTACCCAGGGTAGCGGGCCGACATCCTACGAGCAGTACTTC	CATTQGSGPTSYEQYF
TRBV10-3	-	TRBJ2-3	-	TGTGCCATCAGTGAGTCTACCACAAACCCAGATACGCAGTATTTT	CAISESTTNPDTQYF
TRBV11-2	-	TRBJ2-7	TRBD2	TGTGCCAGCAGCTTTACTAGCGCAGGGTACGAGCAGTACTTC	CASSFTSAGYEQYF
TRBV5-5	-	TRBJ1-2	-	TGTGCCAGCAGCTTGAGCTATATGCTCCATGGCTACACCTTC	CASSLSYMLHGYTF
TRBV11-2	-	TRBJ2-5	TRBD2	TGTGCCAGCAGCCCAGGACTAGCGGGGGGGTACCAAGAGACCCAGTACTTC	CASSPGLAGGYQETQYF